Presented here are 4 T cell receptor beta chains from one specimen sequenced in a study of shared clonotypes between healthy human individuals. TCRdb keeps only in-frame clones here, not all; method: immunoSEQ multiplex PCR. The repertoire holds approximately 720,000 clones, 72% seen once, with about 1.7% in the top ten. The sequenced sample was memory CD4+ T cells sorted from blood. As to subset: CD45RA-negative fraction. The receptors stem from a woman under 40 in good health.

This clone was detected only a few times. CDR3 bases: TGTGCCAGCAGCTCGTCAGGGGATCTACGGAAACTGTTTTTT. It codes for CASSSSGDLRKLFF. The chain recombines TRBV5-4 with TRBJ1-4, with D maybe TRBD1 (6 bases). Trimming took 3 bases from V and 11 from J, leaving 17 bases between them. Germline CDR1 SGHNT, CDR2 YYREEE (reference sequence). The CDR3 has 14 residues.

The chain recombines TRBV21-1 with TRBJ1-5; the table's D gene call, TRBD1, was not cross checked with the DNA. TRBV21-1 is a pseudogene segment. The length of the CDR3 is 13 residues. The CDR3 DNA follows: TGTGCCAGCAGCCCGCGACAGGGCCAGCCCCAGCATTTT. This codes for CASSPRQGQPQHF.

This clone turned up a few times. The chain uses TRBV5-1 and TRBJ2-2; D is undetermined. CDR3 length: 13 residues. The V and J ends lost 4 bases and 5 bases respectively, with 9 bases between them. Per germline, CDR1 SGHRS and CDR2 YFSETQ. CDR3 region: CASSQKRTGELFF. In nucleotides, the CDR3 is TGCGCCAGCAGCCAAAAAAGGACCGGGGAGCTGTTTTTT.

This clone was picked up a small number of times. The chain couples TRBV2 to TRBJ2-2, with D perhaps matching TRBD1 (5 bases). V was cut by 6 bases and J by 3 bases, with 14 bases left in between. The CDR3 runs to 15 residues. Germline V CDR1 and CDR2: SNHLY, FYNNEI. This CDR3 reads CASSRRVLDTGELFF. In DNA form, the CDR3 reads TGTGCCAGCAGCCGCAGGGTCTTGGACACCGGGGAGCTGTTTTTT.